This TCR beta chain was sequenced in a study of T cell responses to AZD1222 COVID-19 vaccine. The study, taken as a whole, reports: Only five to seven AZD1222 recipients were seropositive at baseline. Repertoires were collected only later (after the peak T cell response had occurred).

TCRdb's copy holds only in-frame clones and misses some; the assay was immunoSEQ multiplex PCR. The data hold under 110,000 clones, with about 86% observed a single time. Germline V gene lookup returns CDR1 MDHEN and CDR2 SYDVKM. V lost 6 bases and J lost 4, with 22 bases in between. The CDR3 extends over 17 amino acids. Notes on this clone: The target antigen is unknown.

Sequencing was performed on peripheral blood, taken on day 0 of AZD1222 vaccination. This sequence originates from an adult in good health. The chain uses TRBV28 and TRBJ1-5; D may be TRBD1 (6 bases). The CDR3 reads CASSRTKRGLGNQPQHF. Here the CDR3 DNA reads TGTGCCAGCAGCCGAACCAAGCGGGGGCTGGGGAATCAGCCCCAGCATTTT. The entire variable domain, with the rest obtained from reference TRBV28 and TRBJ1-5, is as follows: DVKVTQSSRYLVKRTGEKVFLECVQDMDHENMFWYRQDPGLGLRLIYFSYDVKMKEKGDIPEGYSVSREKKERFSLILESASTNQTSMYLCASSRTKRGLGNQPQHFGDGTRLSIL.